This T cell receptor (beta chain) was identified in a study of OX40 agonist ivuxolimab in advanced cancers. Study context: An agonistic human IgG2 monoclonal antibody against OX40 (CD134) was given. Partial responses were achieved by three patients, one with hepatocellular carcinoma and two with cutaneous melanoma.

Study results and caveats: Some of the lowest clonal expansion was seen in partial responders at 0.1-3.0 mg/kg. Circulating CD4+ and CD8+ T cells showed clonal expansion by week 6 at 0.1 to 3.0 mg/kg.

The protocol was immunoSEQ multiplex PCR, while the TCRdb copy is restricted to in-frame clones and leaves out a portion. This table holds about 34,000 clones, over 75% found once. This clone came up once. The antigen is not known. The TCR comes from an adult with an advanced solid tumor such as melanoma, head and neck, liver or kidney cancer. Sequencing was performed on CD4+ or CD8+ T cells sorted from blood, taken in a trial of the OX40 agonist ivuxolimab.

The CDR3 DNA reads as TGTGCCAGCAGCTTATTGAACGGCCCTTCTAACTATGGCTACACCTTC. The encoded protein is CASSLLNGPSNYGYTF. The chain is built from TRBV7-9 and TRBJ1-2; D is undetermined. CDR3 length equals 16 residues. The V and J ends lost 2 bases and 0 bases respectively, with 13 bases between them. The germline V gene has CDR1 SEHNR and CDR2 FQNEAQ (reference sequence).